This T cell receptor (beta chain) was documented in a study of identical twins. V lost 8 bases and J lost 5; bases outside the gene matches: 8. The CDR3 runs 13 residues. Germline CDR1 SQVTM, CDR2 ANQGSEA. Via MiXCR, TCRdb re-called the 5' RACE reads, giving one row per CDR3 protein. The data hold hundreds of thousands of distinct CDR3 sequences, with 15% to 20% observed a single time. These data were likewise used in another study, on T cells expressing NK-cell markers. That study adds: The authors restricted sorting to alpha-beta TCR T cells with an anti-gamma-delta TCR antibody in several experiments. It is unclear if expanded NKG2C-expressing clones target HCMV antigens.

J is TRBJ2-3 and V is TRBV29-1, with 9 nucleotides matching TRBD1. The origin of this receptor is a woman aged 18-29 years in good health. Sequenced input: PBMCs. CDR3 DNA: TGCAGCTCGGGACAGGGTTTAGGAGATACGCAGTATTTT. This translates into CSSGQGLGDTQYF.